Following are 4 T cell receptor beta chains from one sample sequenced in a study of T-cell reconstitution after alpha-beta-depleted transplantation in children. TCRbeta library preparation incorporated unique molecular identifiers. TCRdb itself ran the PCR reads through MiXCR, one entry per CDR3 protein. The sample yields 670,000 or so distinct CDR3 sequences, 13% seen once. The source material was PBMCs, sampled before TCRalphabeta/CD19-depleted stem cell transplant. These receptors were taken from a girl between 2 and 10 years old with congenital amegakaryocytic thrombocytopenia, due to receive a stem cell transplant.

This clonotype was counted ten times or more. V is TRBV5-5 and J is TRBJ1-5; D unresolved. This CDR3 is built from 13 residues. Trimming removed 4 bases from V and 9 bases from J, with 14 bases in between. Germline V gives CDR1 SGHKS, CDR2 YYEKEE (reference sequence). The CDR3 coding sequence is TGTGCCAGCAGCGTCGACCTAGAGGGGCCCCAGCATTTT. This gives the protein CASSVDLEGPQHF. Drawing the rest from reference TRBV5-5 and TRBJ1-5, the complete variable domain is DAGVTQSPTHLIKTRGQQVTLRCSPISGHKSVSWYQQVLGQGPQFIFQYYEKEERGRGNFPDRFSARQFPNYSSELNVNALLLGDSALYLCASSVDLEGPQHFGDGTRLSIL.

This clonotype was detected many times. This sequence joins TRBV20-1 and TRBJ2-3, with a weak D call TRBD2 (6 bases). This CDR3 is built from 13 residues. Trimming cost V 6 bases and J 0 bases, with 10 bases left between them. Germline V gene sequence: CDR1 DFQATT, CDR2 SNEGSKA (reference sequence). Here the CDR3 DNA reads TGCAGTGCCGGGACTCCTAGCACAGATACGCAGTATTTT. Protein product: CSAGTPSTDTQYF.

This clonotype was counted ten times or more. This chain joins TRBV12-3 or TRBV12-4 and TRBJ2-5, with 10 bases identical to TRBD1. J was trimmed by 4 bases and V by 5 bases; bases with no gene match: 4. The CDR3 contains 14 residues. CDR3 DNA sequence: TGTGCCAGCAGTCTGGGGGACAGGGGAGAGACCCAGTACTTC. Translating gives CASSLGDRGETQYF.

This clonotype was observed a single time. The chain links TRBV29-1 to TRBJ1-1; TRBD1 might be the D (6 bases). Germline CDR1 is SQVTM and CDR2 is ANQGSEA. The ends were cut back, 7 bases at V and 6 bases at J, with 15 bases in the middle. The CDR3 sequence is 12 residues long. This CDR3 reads CSGGAGAPEAFF. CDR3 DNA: TGCAGCGGGGGGGCAGGAGCTCCTGAAGCTTTCTTT.